The 20 T cell receptor beta chains below all came from one sample that was sequenced in a study of CD8+ T cells in alopecia areata. The treatment here: oral pan-JAK inhibitor, 5-10 mg twice daily. RNA extraction was followed by reverse transcription into cDNA, which acted as the sequencing template. The data were produced by immunoSEQ multiplex PCR, yet TCRdb's version contains in-frame clones alone and is incomplete. This table holds approximately 210,000 clones, less than 45% found once. Sample: CD4+ T cells sorted from blood, taken around week 37, from a patient treated with tofacitinib. These receptors were collected from a human donor with alopecia areata.

Turning to this clone: Other DNA sequences in the sample encode the same CDR3. The chain carries TRBV20-1 and TRBJ2-5; the D gene is possibly TRBD1 (5 bases). The ends were cut back, 6 bases at V and 4 bases at J, with 6 bases in the middle. The CDR3 loop spans 10 amino acids. Per germline, CDR1 DFQATT and CDR2 SNEGSKA (reference sequence). The CDR3 DNA sequence: TGCAGTGCGGGGCGAGAGACCCAGTACTTC. Its protein product is CSAGRETQYF.

The chain couples TRBV14 to TRBJ2-1; TRBD2 matches at 9 bases. The CDR3 length is 13 residues. The V gene end was trimmed by 6 bases and the J gene end by 9 bases; junction bases not matched to a gene: 6. Germline assignment: CDR1 SGHDN and CDR2 FVKESK. CDR3 DNA sequence: TGTGCCAGCAGGCTAGCGGGATTGACTGAGCAGTTCTTC. It translates to CASRLAGLTEQFF. Looking up the rest from reference TRBV14 and TRBJ2-1 gives the full variable domain: EAGVTQFPSHSVIEKGQTVTLRCDPISGHDNLYWYRRVMGKEIKFLLHFVKESKQDESGMPNNRFLAERTGGTYSTLKVQPAELEDSGVYFCASRLAGLTEQFFGPGTRLTVL.

The gene calls are TRBV27 and TRBJ2-7, with D uncertain. CDR3 length: 12 amino acids. Trimming left V 8 bases short and J 0 bases short, with 8 bases between. Per germline, CDR1 MNHEY and CDR2 SMNVEV (reference sequence). CDR3 loop: CASGDASYEQYF. The CDR3 DNA reads as TGTGCCAGCGGGGATGCCTCCTACGAGCAGTACTTC.

This clone was seen more than once but under ten times. The V gene is TRBV6-1, the J gene TRBJ2-3, with 8 bases that match TRBD2. The trim removed 5 bases at V and 5 bases at J, leaving 6 bases unmatched. Germline V gene data show CDR1 as MNHNS and CDR2 as SASEGT. CDR3 length equals 14 residues. The CDR3 region is CASSSGLALDTQYF. The CDR3 bases are TGTGCCAGCAGTTCTGGACTAGCTCTAGATACGCAGTATTTT.

V is TRBV2 and J is TRBJ1-4, with a possible D match to TRBD1 (5 bases). Deletions cut 7 bases from V and 8 bases from J, with 14 bases between. The germline V gene encodes CDR1 SNHLY and CDR2 FYNNEI. This CDR3 is built from 13 residues. Written as DNA, the CDR3 is TGTGCCAGCAATAACCAACGGGGCGAAAAACTGTTTTTT. Protein: CASNNQRGEKLFF.

This clone was detected only a few times. This rearrangement joins TRBV4-3 to TRBJ2-1; 12 bases are shared with TRBD2. The trim removed 2 bases at V and 1 base at J, leaving 6 bases unmatched. This CDR3 has 18 residues. From germline, CDR1 is LGHNA and CDR2 YSLEER. CDR3 loop: CASSQSSGRAGSYNEQFF. The CDR3, as DNA: TGCGCCAGCAGCCAATCTAGCGGGAGGGCCGGGTCCTACAATGAGCAGTTCTTC.

The DNA for the CDR3 is TGTGCCAGCAGTCCCTCCCGCCAGGGGTCCGGGGAGCTGTTTTTT. The encoded protein is CASSPSRQGSGELFF. The chain employs TRBV27 and TRBJ2-2, with a tentative D call TRBD1 (6 bases). The CDR3 has 15 residues. Germline CDR1 and CDR2: MNHEY and SMNVEV (reference sequence). Trimming removed 5 bases from V and 6 bases from J, with 16 bases in between.

This clone was found a few times. The chain combines TRBV29-1 with TRBJ2-7, with 9 bases lining up with TRBD2. The CDR3 totals 13 residues. Losses at the gene ends were 4 bases for V and 4 bases for J; bases not matched to a gene: 5. CDR1 is SQVTM, CDR2 ANQGSEA, per germline. The CDR3 sequence is CSVVLAGLYEQYF. CDR3 DNA sequence: TGCAGCGTTGTGCTAGCGGGATTGTACGAGCAGTACTTC.

The sample holds a few counts of this clone. This chain's CDR3 is CASSLTLAGVVLDEQFF. As DNA, the CDR3 is TGCGCCAGCAGCTTGACTCTAGCGGGAGTGGTATTAGATGAGCAGTTCTTC. V usage is TRBV5-1 and J usage is TRBJ2-1; 10 nucleotides align to TRBD2. The CDR3 covers 17 residues. Trimming cost V 1 base and J 8 bases; bases outside gene matches: 12. Looked up from germline, CDR1 is SGHRS and CDR2 is YFSETQ. The full variable domain, completed using reference TRBV5-1 and TRBJ2-1, is KAGVTQTPRYLIKTRGQQVTLSCSPISGHRSVSWYQQTPGQGLQFLFEYFSETQRNKGNFPGRFSGRQFSNSRSEMNVSTLELGDSALYLCASSLTLAGVVLDEQFFGPGTRLTVL.

This clone was recorded only once. The chain employs TRBV27 and TRBJ1-2; perhaps TRBD1 as D (6 bases). The length of the CDR3 is 13 residues. V lost 3 bases and J lost 5, with 10 bases in between. Germline values: CDR1 MNHEY, CDR2 SMNVEV (reference sequence). The CDR3 spells CASSFRGAYGYTF. Here the CDR3 DNA reads TGTGCCAGCAGTTTTCGGGGGGCGTATGGCTACACCTTC.

The chain recombines TRBV29-1 with TRBJ1-2, with D possibly being TRBD1 (5 bases). Germline CDR1 is SQVTM and CDR2 is ANQGSEA. This CDR3 region has 11 residues. V gave up 3 bases and J gave up 11 bases, with 13 bases separating them. CDR3 in amino acids: CSVESGVSYTF. The CDR3, as DNA: TGCAGCGTTGAGTCGGGGGTGTCATACACCTTC.

This chain links TRBV5-1 with TRBJ1-1; D gene uncertain. Trimming took off 4 bases at V and 0 bases at J, with 10 bases between the two ends. Germline CDR1 is SGHRS and CDR2 is YFSETQ. The CDR3 runs to 14 residues. Written as DNA, the CDR3 is TGCGCCAGCAGCCCTCTCGGGATGAACACTGAAGCTTTCTTT. This codes for CASSPLGMNTEAFF. Filled out from reference TRBV5-1 and TRBJ1-1, the complete variable domain reads KAGVTQTPRYLIKTRGQQVTLSCSPISGHRSVSWYQQTPGQGLQFLFEYFSETQRNKGNFPGRFSGRQFSNSRSEMNVSTLELGDSALYLCASSPLGMNTEAFFGQGTRLTVV.

The table lists this clone with a count of one. The gene calls are TRBV5-1 and TRBJ2-2; D remains ambiguous. CDR3 length equals 14 residues. In germline, CDR1 is SGHRS, CDR2 YFSETQ. The V end lost 0 bases, the J end lost 8 bases, and 11 bases lay between the germline ends. CDR3 region: CASSLVPPAGELFF. The DNA for the CDR3 is TGCGCCAGCAGCTTGGTACCCCCGGCAGGGGAGCTGTTTTTT. Together with reference TRBV5-1 and TRBJ2-2, the CDR3 gives the full variable domain: KAGVTQTPRYLIKTRGQQVTLSCSPISGHRSVSWYQQTPGQGLQFLFEYFSETQRNKGNFPGRFSGRQFSNSRSEMNVSTLELGDSALYLCASSLVPPAGELFFGEGSRLTVL.

In this sample, this clone turned up many times. The chain recombines TRBV5-1 with TRBJ2-5; possibly TRBD1 for D (6 bases). The CDR3 consists of 15 residues. CDR1 is SGHRS, CDR2 YFSETQ, per germline. V dropped 2 bases and J dropped 5 bases, with 16 bases sitting between them. This CDR3 is CASSLSQGLGETQYF. The DNA of the CDR3 is TGCGCCAGCAGCTTATCTCAGGGGCTAGGGGAGACCCAGTACTTC.

This clone was observed a few times. This chain joins TRBV15 and TRBJ2-1; D is unclear. This CDR3 has 15 residues. Germline V gene lookup returns CDR1 LNHNV and CDR2 YYDKDF (reference sequence). V was shortened by 0 bases and J by 5 bases, with 11 bases between the two germline ends. Here the CDR3 DNA reads TGTGCCACCAGCAGAGAAACGGGCTGGAACAATGAGCAGTTCTTC. Translated: CATSRETGWNNEQFF. Using reference TRBV15 and TRBJ2-1 for the parts outside the CDR3, the full variable domain is DAMVIQNPRYQVTQFGKPVTLSCSQTLNHNVMYWYQQKSSQAPKLLFHYYDKDFNNEADTPDNFQSRRPNTSFCFLDIRSPGLGDTAMYLCATSRETGWNNEQFFGPGTRLTVL.

This clone was observed once. This sequence joins TRBV10-3 and TRBJ1-2; weak D call: TRBD1 (5 bases). The germline V and J ends were trimmed by 0 bases and 5 bases, with 13 bases remaining between them. The germline CDR1 and CDR2 sequences are ENHRY and SYGVKD. This CDR3 is 15 amino acids long. CDR3: CAISESTRAEYGYTF. CDR3 DNA sequence: TGTGCCATCAGTGAGTCAACCAGGGCAGAATATGGCTACACCTTC.

CDR3 sequence reads: CASSGTSGYNNEQFF. The CDR3, as DNA: TGTGCCAGCAGCGGGACTAGCGGGTATAACAATGAGCAGTTCTTC. V is TRBV2 and J is TRBJ2-1; TRBD2 matches 12 bases. J gave up 5 bases and V 6 bases, and 5 bases lay outside the gene matches. Germline V gene data show CDR1 as SNHLY and CDR2 as FYNNEI. The length of the CDR3 is 15 residues.

This clone was observed a handful of times. The chain employs TRBV29-1 and TRBJ1-1; 11 bases match TRBD1. With V trimmed by 6 bases and J by 6 bases, 9 bases remained unmatched. CDR3 length: 14 amino acids. Germline V lookup: CDR1 SQVTM, CDR2 ANQGSEA. DNA for the CDR3: TGCAGCGTCGGACACGGACAGGGGGCTGCTGAAGCTTTCTTT. Translating gives CSVGHGQGAAEAFF.

The chain carries TRBV20-1 and TRBJ2-3, with unresolved D. This CDR3 has 11 amino acids. The ends were cut back, 3 bases at V and 6 bases at J, with 7 bases in the middle. The germline gives CDR1 DFQATT, CDR2 SNEGSKA (reference sequence). CDR3 coding DNA: TGCAGTGCTAGTCACCAGGATACGCAGTATTTT. It yields the protein CSASHQDTQYF.

Points on this clone: Additional DNA sequences in this sample encode the identical CDR3. Here the CDR3 reads CAWSGGRAANEQFF. For the CDR3, the DNA is TGTGCCTGGAGTGGCGGTCGGGCTGCCAATGAGCAGTTCTTC. The rearrangement links TRBV30 to TRBJ2-1; no definite D call. The CDR3 totals 14 residues. Trimming left V 1 base short and J 6 bases short, with 13 bases between. Germline V gene sequence: CDR1 GTSNPN, CDR2 SVGIG (reference sequence).